This TCR beta chain stems from a study of blood T cell repertoires in COVID-19. Study-level background: Whether acute or convalescent, the COVID-19 samples came from the United States, Italy and Spain. Sources were T cells, B-cell-depleted T cells, or PBMCs; the material itself was cDNA or gDNA.

Method: immunoSEQ multiplex PCR; TCRdb's copy keeps in-frame clones and lacks some. The data show over 85,000 clones, with approximately 80% seen just once and about 2% held by the top ten. This clone has only one observation. Source material: peripheral blood. The clonotype originates from a woman in her sixties or seventies with acute or convalescent COVID-19.

The CDR3 protein is CSGQGRNEQFF. In nucleotides, the CDR3 is TGCAGTGGACAGGGACGGAATGAGCAGTTCTTC. V usage is TRBV20-1 and J usage is TRBJ2-1, with 7 nucleotides matching TRBD1. The CDR3 is made up of 11 amino acids. Per germline, CDR1 DFQATT and CDR2 SNEGSKA (reference sequence). V shed 7 bases, J shed 7 bases, and the junction held 4 bases outside the gene matches.